These 20 T cell receptor beta chains originate from one sample sequenced in a study of human T cells and chemical hapten exposure. The time point was: patch test 2, 6 weeks after DPC sensitization. Noted treatment: therapeutic diphenylcyclopropenone sensitization with weekly scalp DPC. Via MiXCR, TCRdb re-called the RACE reads, giving one row per CDR3 protein. The sample lists around 80,000 distinct CDR3 sequences, approximately 7% occurring once. The material sequenced was whole blood, taken in connection with sensitization to the hapten diphenylcyclopropenone (DPC). Receptor source: a woman in her thirties with alopecia areata. Some clones in this sample may be carry-over from other donors' samples.

As to this clonotype: A single base separates this from a much larger clone, so it may be a read error. The chain recombines TRBV5-1 with TRBJ2-5; TRBD2 matches 12 bases. The junction had 8 bases not matched to a gene; V was cut back by 2 bases and J by 3 bases. The length of the CDR3 is 17 residues. CDR1 and CDR2 from the germline V gene are SGHRS and YFSETQ. CDR3 in DNA: TGCGCCAGCAGCTTACTTGGACTAGCGGGGTCTAAAGAGACCCAGTACTTC. Its protein product is CASSLLGLAGSKETQYF.

In its sample, this clonotype was seen a few times. This sequence joins TRBV5-1 and TRBJ2-3, with TRBD2 identical over 7 bases. Trimming at V came to 4 bases and at J to 4 bases, leaving 6 bases not matched to a gene. Germline V gives CDR1 SGHRS, CDR2 YFSETQ. This CDR3 contains 14 residues. This CDR3 reads CASSDGLEADTQYF. CDR3 coding DNA: TGCGCCAGCAGCGACGGACTAGAAGCAGATACGCAGTATTTT.

The CDR3 sequence is CATSRGGLGTDTQYF. The DNA of the CDR3 is TGTGCCACCAGCAGAGGGGGGCTGGGGACAGATACGCAGTATTTT. The chain links TRBV15 to TRBJ2-3, with D perhaps matching TRBD1 (6 bases). The CDR3 has 15 amino acids. Germline CDR1 and CDR2: LNHNV and YYDKDF (reference sequence). The V and J ends lost 1 base and 3 bases respectively, with 11 bases between them.

About this clonotype itself: One base away lies a much larger clone, so this may be a sequencing read error. The chain has TRBV20-1 and TRBJ1-4, with 7 nucleotides matching TRBD1. Germline V lookup: CDR1 DFQATT, CDR2 SNEGSKA (reference sequence). V shed 2 bases, J shed 3 bases, and the junction held 6 bases outside the gene matches. CDR3 length: 15 residues. The CDR3 spells CSARNNRGSNEKLFF. The CDR3 DNA is TGCAGTGCTAGAAATAACAGGGGATCTAATGAAAAACTGTTTTTT.

This clonotype was recorded at least ten times. The rearrangement uses TRBV20-1 and TRBJ1-2, with D unresolved. Deletions cut 3 bases from V and 1 base from J, with 15 bases between. Germline V CDR1 and CDR2: DFQATT, SNEGSKA (reference sequence). The CDR3 has 15 residues. The CDR3 coding sequence is TGCAGTGCTAGGAGGTCGGCAGAGGATAACTATGGCTACACCTTC. Protein: CSARRSAEDNYGYTF.

This clonotype was observed at least ten times. The V call is TRBV29-1, the J call TRBJ1-2; TRBD1 might be the D (6 bases). This CDR3 has 12 residues. Germline lookup yields CDR1 SQVTM and CDR2 ANQGSEA. Trimming left V 6 bases short and J 6 bases short, with 14 bases between. CDR3 region: CSVGGQSHGYTF. In DNA, the CDR3 is TGCAGCGTAGGTGGACAGTCCCATGGCTACACCTTC.

This clonotype was found once. The chain uses TRBV20-1 and TRBJ1-5, with 7 positions matching TRBD1. CDR1 and CDR2 from the germline V gene are DFQATT and SNEGSKA (reference sequence). CDR3 length: 15 residues. With V trimmed by 4 bases and J by 6 bases, 12 bases remained unmatched. The CDR3 coding sequence is TGCAGTGCTACCGGGACAGCGGACGGGCCTCAGCCCCAGCATTTT. This codes for CSATGTADGPQPQHF.

Note on this clonotype: A much larger clone sits a single nucleotide away, making a read error possible. The rearrangement uses TRBV6-5 and TRBJ1-6; 9 positions agree with TRBD1. The length of the CDR3 is 16 residues. Germline V lookup: CDR1 MNHEY, CDR2 SVGAGI. The V and J ends lost 1 base and 10 bases, in that order; junction bases with no gene match: 8. The CDR3 DNA is TGTGCCAGCAGTTACTTAACCGGGACAGGGCCATCACCCCTCCACTTT. It encodes CASSYLTGTGPSPLHF.

This clonotype was seen at least ten times. The chain employs TRBV5-1 and TRBJ2-3; D may be TRBD2 (5 bases). Germline V gene sequence: CDR1 SGHRS, CDR2 YFSETQ. The CDR3 covers 13 residues. V was trimmed by 2 bases and J by 3 bases, leaving 7 bases between them. In DNA form, the CDR3 reads TGCGCCAGCAGCTTCCCGGGGACAGATACGCAGTATTTT. The encoded protein is CASSFPGTDTQYF.

This clonotype occurred a few times. V gene TRBV6-1 combines with J gene TRBJ2-5; D gene ambiguous. This CDR3 spans 12 amino acids. Germline-derived CDR1 and CDR2 are MNHNS and SASEGT. Trimming shortened V by 7 bases and J by 2 bases, and 8 bases separated the two germline ends. CDR3 nucleotides: TGTGCCAGCAACGGCCCACAAGAGACCCAGTACTTC. The encoded protein is CASNGPQETQYF.

The chain recombines TRBV6-5 with TRBJ1-1; D remains unclear. Germline CDR1 reads MNHEY; CDR2 reads SVGAGI. The CDR3 sequence is 15 residues long. Trimming cost V 6 bases and J 1 base, with 15 bases left between them. This CDR3 is CASRSSRPSNTEAFF. CDR3 DNA sequence: TGTGCCAGCAGGTCAAGTCGACCGTCGAACACTGAAGCTTTCTTT.

This clonotype was seen repeatedly, ten times or more. The genes are TRBV6-5 and TRBJ1-5; tentative D call: TRBD1 (5 bases). This CDR3 is built from 14 residues. Trimming took off 2 bases at V and 4 bases at J, with 9 bases between the two ends. Germline V gene sequence: CDR1 MNHEY, CDR2 SVGAGI. CDR3 protein: CASSYGGKNQPQHF. The DNA of the CDR3 is TGTGCCAGCAGTTACGGGGGAAAGAATCAGCCCCAGCATTTT.

As concerns this clonotype: A much larger clone lies a single base off, so this may be a read error. V is TRBV25-1 and J is TRBJ2-7; D is undetermined. V lost 3 bases and J 1 base, leaving 13 bases between the germline ends. The CDR3 runs 15 residues. Germline CDR1 reads MGHDK; CDR2 reads SYGVNS. CDR3 in DNA: TGTGCCAGCAGTGATGGCGCGGTGGGTTCCTACGAGCAGTACTTC. It is translated as CASSDGAVGSYEQYF.

This clonotype was seen a few times. In DNA form, the CDR3 reads TGCAGCGCACGAGGGACAGCCAGAGGTGAAGCTTTCTTT. Protein sequence: CSARGTARGEAFF. This sequence joins TRBV29-1 and TRBJ1-1; 7 bases align to TRBD1. Germline V gene sequence: CDR1 SQVTM, CDR2 ANQGSEA. The CDR3 is 13 residues long. J was trimmed by 7 bases and V by 7 bases; bases with no gene match: 12.

The rearrangement joins TRBV21-1 to TRBJ1-2; TRBD1, the D gene given by the table, was not confirmed from the DNA. TRBV21-1 corresponds to a pseudogene. The CDR3 sequence is 16 residues long. The CDR3 sequence: CASSKGPGGVDYGYTF. In DNA, the CDR3 is TGTGCCAGCAGCAAAGGCCCGGGTGGTGTCGACTATGGCTACACCTTC.

The V gene is TRBV13, the J gene TRBJ1-5, with 7 bases that match TRBD1. V gave up 2 bases and J gave up 2 bases; unmatched junction bases: 15. This CDR3 has 19 amino acids. Germline values: CDR1 PRHDT, CDR2 FYEKMQ (reference sequence). The CDR3 loop is CASSLSRRQGGRGNQPQHF. CDR3 DNA: TGTGCCAGCAGCTTAAGTCGTCGGCAGGGGGGTCGAGGCAATCAGCCCCAGCATTTT.

The table lists this clonotype with many counts. The rearrangement joins TRBV7-8 to TRBJ2-7, with a tentative D call TRBD2 (5 bases). The CDR3 length is 15 residues. Trimming shortened V by 1 base and J by 5 bases, and 15 bases separated the two germline ends. The germline gives CDR1 SGHVS, CDR2 FQNEAQ. This CDR3 is CASSLVWAPGDEQYF. The DNA of the CDR3 is TGTGCCAGCAGCTTAGTTTGGGCCCCCGGGGACGAGCAGTACTTC.

This clonotype was seen only a few times. Here the CDR3 reads CASSYLSGQGSYEQYF. As DNA, the CDR3 is TGTGCCAGCAGCTACCTAAGTGGACAGGGATCCTACGAGCAGTACTTC. The chain is built from TRBV3-1 and TRBJ2-7, with 8 bases identical to TRBD1. This CDR3 is built from 16 residues. Germline CDR1 reads LGHDT; CDR2 reads YNNKEL (reference sequence). V was pared by 5 bases and J by 1 base, with 10 bases of the junction left unmatched.

This clonotype was counted ten times or more. The genes are TRBV29-1 and TRBJ2-3; D uncertain. Germline lookup yields CDR1 SQVTM and CDR2 ANQGSEA. V dropped 4 bases and J dropped 5 bases, with 7 bases sitting between them. There are 11 residues in the CDR3. The CDR3 region is CSVAHRDTQYF. CDR3 DNA sequence: TGCAGCGTTGCCCACAGAGATACGCAGTATTTT.

About this clonotype itself: A much more abundant neighbour one base away suggests this may be a read error. The chain combines TRBV25-1 with TRBJ2-7; D is perhaps TRBD1 (7 bases). This CDR3 is built from 14 residues. Germline V lookup: CDR1 MGHDK, CDR2 SYGVNS. Trimming took 5 bases from V and 9 from J, leaving 20 bases between them. The CDR3 here is CASSPPAGGRVQYF. The CDR3 coding sequence is TGTGCCAGCAGTCCCCCCGCAGGGGGGAGAGTGCAGTACTTC.